This T cell receptor beta chain was recorded in a study of blood T cell repertoires in COVID-19 (TCRdb year 2020). Background for the entire study: The collaborator samples originated in the United States, Italy and Spain and spanned the acute and convalescent phases of COVID-19. A freely available public database, intended as a resource for researchers studying the immune response to SARS-CoV-2, is where the repertoires were released. The samples were drawn from the first 160 participants of the ongoing ImmuneRACE study and from 950 to 1,500 subjects provided by 6 global collaborators. The material from the prospective study consisted of cDNA or gDNA derived from T cells, B-cell-depleted T cells, or PBMCs. Sample metadata almost always included a de-identified subject ID, COVID-19 status, age in years and sex. Where available, HLA class I and class II types were obtained from metadata supplied by the sample provider rather than from assay-based typing. Subjects who had been exposed to COVID-19, were actively infected with it, or had recovered from it provided the deeply sampled blood TCRbeta repertoires that made up the dataset. Summary of the overall study and its limitations: The amount of clinical and demographic metadata varied by source and participant and was provided uncurated.

A remark on this clone: It has no known antigen specificity. Nothing much larger sits one base from this clone, and base qualities are not available.

TCRbeta CDR3 regions were amplified from genomic DNA by means of the immunoSEQ Assay, a bias-controlled multiplex PCR. The source study handled its data this way. Nucleated cell counts per sample were estimated from amplification of reference gene primers within the assay. To quantify the absolute abundance of each unique TCRbeta CDR3 rearrangement, sequence reads were collapsed and filtered. For each sample, productive Simpson clonality was calculated as the square root of Simpson's diversity index across productive rearrangements. TCRdb carries this immuneACCESS record with in-frame sequences only. Its versions omit some clonotypes, under half of them owing to an unresolved V gene in the studies checked, with the rest unexplained. V and J calls plus clone size are reproduced from that table; the DNA served to infer D and trimming. For this sample the table gives about 23,000 clones, of which 86% were detected only once. Of the sample, around 30% is held by the ten largest clones.

Each collaborating institution followed its own protocols to collect whole blood in K2EDTA tubes. For TCRbeta analysis, collaborator samples were shipped as frozen whole blood, as isolated PBMCs, or as DNA extracted from either sample type. The TCR was taken from a human donor with active COVID-19. The donor label of this sample is uncertain. Sample: peripheral blood.

The nucleotide sequence is given as TGTGCCAGCAGCTTCTTCCAAGAGACCCAGTACTTC. It is translated as CASSFFQETQYF. The rearranged chain carries TRBV11-3 and TRBJ2-5; too little of a D gene remains to name it. CDR1 SGHNT and CDR2 YENEEA are derived from the germline V gene. A distance of 3 bases separates the germline ends of V and J, which lose 3 bases and 1 base respectively. The CDR3 runs 12 amino acids, cysteine and phenylalanine included. Only the CDR3 part of the read is kept: 36 bases, read in frame from the first base.